This is a list of T cell receptor beta chains from one sample in a study of CD8+ T cells in alopecia areata. Sequencing used immunoSEQ multiplex PCR; TCRdb keeps in-frame clones, though not all of them. The data show about 150,000 clones, over 45% seen once. Material for sequencing was CD4+ T cells sorted from blood. The receptors stem from a human donor with alopecia areata. CDR3s leave out the opening cysteine and the closing phenylalanine or tryptophan.

V gene	J gene	CDR3 protein
TRBV29-1	TRBJ1-2	SDRDREYGYT
TRBV29-1	TRBJ2-1	SVSSGNPNEQF
TRBV9	TRBJ2-5	ASSAGYQETQY
TRBV14	TRBJ1-1	ASSPRGRLPEAF
TRBV20-1	TRBJ2-3	SATRPDTQY
TRBV29-1	TRBJ2-1	SVGGDRGYGEQF
TRBV19	TRBJ1-4	ASSRAGKLF
TRBV14	TRBJ2-3	ASSQIAGEGLH
TRBV2	TRBJ2-5	ASVRLGDETQY
TRBV7-2	TRBJ2-7	ASSFPRGKGAYEQY
TRBV7-9	TRBJ2-3	ASSFTDTQY
TRBV25-1	TRBJ2-3	ASSEAPLDTQY
TRBV27	TRBJ2-3	ASSLFPLAARTDTQY
TRBV28	TRBJ2-5	ASSLAGAETQY
TRBV4-1	TRBJ2-3	ASSQAPSSGSPWGTQY
TRBV4-1	TRBJ1-1	ASSQDRNTEAF
TRBV6-6	TRBJ2-7	ATQPGRGYEQY
TRBV5-1	TRBJ1-2	ASSLGQDGYT
TRBV29-1	TRBJ2-1	SVGVGGNNEQF
TRBV5-1	TRBJ2-3	ASSLIGSPSDTQY
TRBV27	TRBJ2-7	ASRRAGPTYEQY
TRBV29-1	TRBJ2-7	SVGGLAGLYEQY
TRBV30	TRBJ1-2	AWSVSGGGYT
TRBV25-1	TRBJ1-2	ASSRTGLGYT
TRBV6-5	TRBJ1-2	ASSYSRGRWYGYT
TRBV28	TRBJ2-1	ASRNRGSYNEQF
TRBV6-5	TRBJ2-7	ASSAASLPYEQY
TRBV29-1	TRBJ2-1	SVDGHLEQF
TRBV28	TRBJ1-2	ASSLSGGRVRGYT
TRBV4-1	TRBJ2-5	ASSQGTIETQY
TRBV7-3	TRBJ2-5	ASSISGGVQETQY
TRBV6-5	TRBJ2-4	ASTNRGVAKNIQY
TRBV4-2	TRBJ2-3	ASSHGRGKGTGGDTQY
TRBV27	TRBJ2-7	ASSPNRENEQY
TRBV15	TRBJ2-7	ATSRDLSQSEQY
TRBV13	TRBJ2-1	ASSLRGLADPNEQF
TRBV27	TRBJ2-5	ASKGASGNEETQY
TRBV11-2	TRBJ2-5	ASSQHRETQY
TRBV7-8	TRBJ2-1	ASSLSALGLNEQF
TRBV30	TRBJ1-3	AWTPEDTIY
TRBV25-1	TRBJ1-1	ASSGLTGFTEAF
TRBV29-1	TRBJ2-3	SVGGTSVDTQY
TRBV9	TRBJ2-1	ASSVVQGIPF
TRBV18	TRBJ2-1	ASSLPGHGGNEQF
TRBV7-7	TRBJ2-5	ASSPNQETQY
TRBV7-9	TRBJ2-1	ASSFLEGRNEQF
TRBV5-1	TRBJ2-5	ASSFRLQETQY
TRBV15	TRBJ1-4	ATTERRRNNEKLF
TRBV4-1	TRBJ2-3	ASSQAMREQAYTQY